This T cell receptor beta chain was identified in a study of T cell clonotyping in hematopoietic cell transplantation. Points from the study as a whole: Graft donor and pretransplant recipient Inverse Simpson Index values predicted broader posttransplant TCR diversity.

The assay was immunoSEQ multiplex PCR, and TCRdb's table has in-frame clones only and misses some. This table holds roughly 9,900 clones, almost 80% found once. This clone is classed as medium-sized (0.01 to 0.1%). The target antigen is unknown. The origin of this receptor is a female patient in her 50s who had an allogeneic stem cell transplant from a related donor, so the T cells may come from the graft donor. Some clones in this sample may be carry-over from other donors' samples. The specimen comprised peripheral blood mononuclear cells, sampled 180 days after allogeneic stem cell transplant.

The DNA for the CDR3 is TGCGCCAGCAGCGTAACCGGGAGCACAGATACGCAGTATTTT. The encoded protein is CASSVTGSTDTQYF. J is TRBJ2-3 and V is TRBV5-1; D uncertain. The CDR3 is made up of 14 amino acids. V lost 4 bases, J lost 0 bases, and 9 bases lay in between. Germline values: CDR1 SGHRS, CDR2 YFSETQ.